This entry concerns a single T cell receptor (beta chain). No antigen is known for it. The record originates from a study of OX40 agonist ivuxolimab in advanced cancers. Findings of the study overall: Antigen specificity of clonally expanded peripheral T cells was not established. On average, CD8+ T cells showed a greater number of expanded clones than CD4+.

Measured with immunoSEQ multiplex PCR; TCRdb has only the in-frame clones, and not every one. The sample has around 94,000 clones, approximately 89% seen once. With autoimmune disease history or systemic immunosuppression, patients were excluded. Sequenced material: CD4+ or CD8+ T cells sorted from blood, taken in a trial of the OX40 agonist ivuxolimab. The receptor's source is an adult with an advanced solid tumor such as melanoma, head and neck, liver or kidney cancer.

The CDR3 DNA reads TGTGCCAGCTCACCGGGGACAACCGGGGAGCTGTTTTTT. It translates to CASSPGTTGELFF. The rearrangement uses TRBV18 and TRBJ2-2; D perhaps matches TRBD1 (6 bases). Germline V CDR1 and CDR2: KGHSH, LQKENI. The CDR3 is made up of 13 amino acids. Between the trimmed V and J ends, which lost 3 bases and 5 bases, there was a span of 7 bases.